This TCR beta chain was documented in a study of T cell responses to AZD1222 COVID-19 vaccine. This table comes from immunoSEQ multiplex PCR, and its TCRdb copy is limited to in-frame clones, with some not included. The table has approximately 130,000 clones, 70% to 90% seen once. A remark on this clone: What it binds is unknown.

Study-level points and caveats: With dominance at 160-218 and 743-854, vaccine-associated CD4 TCRs spanned spike. Possibly, clonal diversity was underestimated; donors were largely white British and included more females. Spike-specific TCR breadth rose after two AZD1222 doses, and depth rose as well. In all cases, repertoires were sampled only after the peak T cell response.

Germline V CDR1 and CDR2: SGHRS, YFSETQ. The V gene end was trimmed by 5 bases and the J gene end by 4 bases; junction bases not matched to a gene: 5. The CDR3 spans 14 residues. The specimen comprised peripheral blood, sampled 28 days after the second AZD1222 dose. V is TRBV5-1 and J is TRBJ2-7; 11 bases match TRBD1. This receptor was taken from an adult who received the AZD1222 COVID-19 vaccine. DNA for the CDR3: TGCGCCAGCAGTGCCCGGGACAGGGGGTACGAGCAGTACTTC. Amino acids: CASSARDRGYEQYF.